The T cell receptor beta chain described here comes from a study of blood T cell repertoires in COVID-19. Looking at the study overall: Sites across the United States, Italy and Spain contributed samples from acute and convalescent COVID-19.

Clones were read by immunoSEQ multiplex PCR, and TCRdb kept only the in-frame ones, dropping some. The sample lists more than 70,000 clones, around nine tenths seen once, with 1.2% in the top ten. Germline CDR1 is ENHRY and CDR2 is SYGVKD. This CDR3 spans 13 amino acids. The V end lost 0 bases, the J end lost 10 bases, and 10 bases lay between the germline ends. The genes are TRBV10-3 and TRBJ2-1; possible D gene TRBD2, 6 bases. The TCR was taken from a man older than 75 with active or convalescent COVID-19. The sample was peripheral blood. The CDR3 is CAISESEGGEQFF. The CDR3 DNA reads TGTGCCATCAGTGAGTCGGAGGGTGGCGAGCAGTTCTTC.